Listed here are 30 T cell receptor beta chains from one sample, sequenced in a study of blood T cell repertoires in COVID-19. Here immunoSEQ multiplex PCR was the method, and the copy in TCRdb shows in-frame clones only, minus some. The profile shows 250,000 or so clones, approximately 86% of them singletons. The sequenced sample consisted of peripheral blood. The source of these receptors is a man between 35 and 55 years old with active or convalescent COVID-19.

There are a few counts of this clone. The junction departs from the called germline gene at one end, perhaps through a read error. V usage is TRBV19 and J usage is TRBJ1-2, with a tentative D call TRBD1 (5 bases). This CDR3 has 14 residues. In germline, CDR1 is LNHDA, CDR2 SQIVND (reference sequence). Here the CDR3 DNA reads TGTGCCAGTACTATATCGCGGGGGAACTATGGCTACACCTTC. This translates into CASTISRGNYGYTF.

The V and J genes are TRBV2 and TRBJ2-2; 7 bases agree with TRBD2. CDR3 length: 15 residues. Germline loops: CDR1 SNHLY, CDR2 FYNNEI. V trimming: 6 bases; J trimming: 0 bases; junction bases outside the gene matches: 4. In DNA, the CDR3 is TGTGCCAGCAGAACCGGGACTACGAACACCGGGGAGCTGTTTTTT. Residues: CASRTGTTNTGELFF.

This clone has just one count. V usage is TRBV7-3 and J usage is TRBJ2-2; possibly TRBD2 for D (6 bases). CDR3 length: 17 residues. Germline V lookup: CDR1 SGHTA, CDR2 FQGTGA. V lost 7 bases and J lost 7, with 25 bases in between. CDR3 region: CASTLPGVSSEGGELFF. CDR3 bases: TGTGCCAGCACACTCCCCGGAGTGTCTAGCGAGGGCGGGGAGCTGTTTTTT.

This chain uses TRBV9 with TRBJ2-3; 8 bases are shared with TRBD1. Germline CDR1 and CDR2: SGDLS and YYNGEE. V lost 0 bases to trimming and J lost 3 bases; unmatched junction nucleotides: 12. CDR3 length: 18 residues. The CDR3 DNA reads TGTGCCAGCAGCGTAGTTGGGGACGGGACAGGTCTGACAGATACGCAGTATTTT. Its protein is CASSVVGDGTGLTDTQYF.

The chain is built from TRBV6-1 and TRBJ2-1; 7 nucleotides line up with TRBD2. In germline, CDR1 is MNHNS, CDR2 SASEGT. J gave up 3 bases and V 1 base, and 6 bases lay outside the gene matches. The CDR3 covers 16 residues. CDR3 loop: CASSEEAGVYYNEQFF. CDR3 in DNA: TGTGCCAGCAGTGAAGAGGCGGGAGTGTACTACAATGAGCAGTTCTTC.

This clone turned up a few times. The chain uses TRBV6-1 and TRBJ1-2, with D unresolved. Per germline, CDR1 MNHNS and CDR2 SASEGT. The CDR3 is 14 amino acids. The V end was cut by 3 bases, the J end by 7 bases, with 15 bases between. The CDR3 reads CASSDPEPLGGYTF. CDR3 bases: TGTGCCAGCAGTGACCCGGAGCCGCTTGGTGGCTACACCTTC.

J is TRBJ2-7 and V is TRBV2, with 10 bases lining up with TRBD1. V was clipped by 6 bases and J by 0 bases; unmatched bases: 2. This CDR3 is built from 14 residues. The germline CDR1 and CDR2 sequences are SNHLY and FYNNEI. CDR3 DNA: TGTGCCAGCAGCGACAGGGGGCACTCCTACGAGCAGTACTTC. It yields the protein CASSDRGHSYEQYF.

The chain employs TRBV5-1 and TRBJ2-1, with D unresolved. Trimming pared 4 bases from V and 0 bases from J, leaving 20 bases between. Germline V gene data show CDR1 as SGHRS and CDR2 as YFSETQ. CDR3 size: 18 residues. The CDR3 is CASSLTLMGESSYNEQFF. The CDR3 DNA is TGCGCCAGCAGCCTAACCTTGATGGGCGAAAGCTCCTACAATGAGCAGTTCTTC.

This clone appeared once. The rearrangement uses TRBV4-1 and TRBJ1-2, with 9 bases identical to TRBD1. The CDR3 is 14 amino acids. Germline V gene lookup returns CDR1 MGHRA and CDR2 YSYEKL. V lost 4 bases to trimming and J lost 5 bases; unmatched junction nucleotides: 5. The CDR3 region is CASSPGGTGYGYTF. Written as DNA, the CDR3 is TGCGCCAGCAGCCCGGGCGGGACAGGGTATGGCTACACCTTC.

This clone has just one count. This rearrangement joins TRBV29-1 to TRBJ2-3, with D possibly matching TRBD1 (6 bases). This CDR3 has 16 amino acids. Germline CDR1 and CDR2: SQVTM and ANQGSEA. V was clipped by 1 base and J by 3 bases, with 17 bases between them. Here the CDR3 reads CSVEVAGVEWTDTQYF. CDR3 nucleotide sequence: TGCAGCGTTGAAGTGGCAGGGGTCGAGTGGACAGATACGCAGTATTTT.

This clone was observed a few times. The V and J genes are TRBV19 and TRBJ1-6; 7 bases fit TRBD1. Germline V CDR1 and CDR2: LNHDA, SQIVND (reference sequence). The J segment lost 5 bases and the V segment lost 3 bases, leaving 4 bases of the junction unmatched. The CDR3 runs 15 residues. The CDR3 nucleotides read TGTGCCAGTAGTATTGCAGGGGGTAATAATTCACCCCTCCACTTT. This sequence encodes CASSIAGGNNSPLHF.

The V gene is TRBV5-5, the J gene TRBJ2-5; 13 nucleotides agree with TRBD2. This CDR3 spans 16 amino acids. Germline V gene lookup returns CDR1 SGHKS and CDR2 YYEKEE (reference sequence). The V and J ends lost 0 bases and 3 bases, in that order; junction bases with no gene match: 2. CDR3 in amino acids: CASSLGTSGSEETQYF. The CDR3 DNA is TGTGCCAGCAGCTTGGGGACTAGCGGGAGTGAAGAGACCCAGTACTTC.

The chain links TRBV19 to TRBJ2-1, with TRBD2 identical over 9 bases. The CDR3 length is 14 residues. The junction had 4 bases not matched to a gene; V was cut back by 6 bases and J by 4 bases. Germline V gene lookup returns CDR1 LNHDA and CDR2 SQIVND (reference sequence). The CDR3 reads CASRASGGYNEQFF. Written as DNA, the CDR3 is TGTGCCAGTAGGGCCAGCGGGGGGTACAATGAGCAGTTCTTC.

V is TRBV3-1 (or the pseudogene TRBV3-2) and J is TRBJ2-7, with TRBD2 matching over 10 bases. The germline V gene encodes CDR1 LGHDT and CDR2 YNNKEL (reference sequence). The CDR3 sequence is 14 residues long. J gave up 5 bases and V 6 bases, and 7 bases lay outside the gene matches. This CDR3 reads CASSLAGDLHEQYF. Written as DNA, the CDR3 is TGTGCCAGCAGTCTAGCGGGAGATCTCCACGAGCAGTACTTC.

The chain has TRBV9 and TRBJ2-1; TRBD2 might be the D (6 bases). CDR1 is SGDLS and CDR2 is YYNGEE in the germline V gene. The CDR3 spans 17 residues. V gave up 0 bases and J gave up 5 bases, with 18 bases separating them. Here the CDR3 reads CASSVVKERRRDNEQFF. The CDR3 region has the DNA TGTGCCAGCAGCGTAGTCAAAGAGCGGAGGAGGGACAATGAGCAGTTCTTC. Supplemented by reference TRBV9 and TRBJ2-1, the full variable domain reads DSGVTQTPKHLITATGQRVTLRCSPRSGDLSVYWYQQSLDQGLQFLIQYYNGEERAKGNILERFSAQQFPDLHSELNLSSLELGDSALYFCASSVVKERRRDNEQFFGPGTRLTVL.

The CDR3 DNA reads as TGCGCCAGCAGCCCCGGACAGGTAACCTACAATGAGCAGTTCTTC. Amino acid sequence: CASSPGQVTYNEQFF. The V gene is TRBV4-1, the J gene TRBJ2-1, with 7 bases fitting TRBD1. Germline V gene lookup returns CDR1 MGHRA and CDR2 YSYEKL. V lost 4 bases to trimming and J lost 2 bases; unmatched junction nucleotides: 5. The CDR3 totals 15 residues.

This rearrangement joins TRBV30 to TRBJ2-3, with 10 bases lining up with TRBD1. Germline lookup yields CDR1 GTSNPN and CDR2 SVGIG (reference sequence). This CDR3 region has 15 residues. With 7 bases clipped from V and 0 bases from J, the junction kept 7 bases outside the gene matches. The CDR3 here is CAFLGTGDSTDTQYF. The CDR3 DNA sequence: TGTGCCTTCCTCGGGACAGGGGATAGCACAGATACGCAGTATTTT.

The J gene is TRBJ1-2, the V gene TRBV6-6, with D unresolved. The CDR3 is 14 amino acids. Trimming shortened V by 7 bases and J by 2 bases, and 14 bases separated the two germline ends. Germline lookup yields CDR1 MNHNY and CDR2 SVGAGI (reference sequence). This chain's CDR3 is CASTLLGGNYGYTF. In nucleotides, the CDR3 is TGTGCCAGCACCCTTCTGGGAGGGAACTATGGCTACACCTTC.

This clone came up once. The chain carries TRBV19 and TRBJ1-5; D unclear. Trimming cost V 3 bases and J 6 bases, with 6 bases left between them. This CDR3 comprises 12 residues. Germline CDR1 reads LNHDA; CDR2 reads SQIVND (reference sequence). The chain's CDR3 is CASSMVVQPQHF. The CDR3 DNA sequence: TGTGCCAGTAGTATGGTAGTTCAGCCCCAGCATTTT.

The gene calls are TRBV19 and TRBJ2-7; possible D gene TRBD2, 5 bases. The CDR3 totals 12 residues. The V gene's germline CDR1 is LNHDA and CDR2 SQIVND (reference sequence). The V end was cut by 8 bases, the J end by 3 bases, with 11 bases between. The CDR3 loop is CASSNGVYEQYF. CDR3 in DNA: TGTGCCAGTTCGAACGGGGTCTACGAGCAGTACTTC.

V and J are TRBV2 and TRBJ2-4; the match to TRBD1 covers 7 bases. Germline assignment: CDR1 SNHLY and CDR2 FYNNEI. The length of the CDR3 is 17 residues. Trimming cost V 8 bases and J 1 base; bases outside gene matches: 14. Here the CDR3 DNA reads TGTGCCAGCGGTACAGGGGTTAACCGGGTGGCCAAAAACATTCAGTACTTC. Translated: CASGTGVNRVAKNIQYF.

CDR3 region: CASREGGSNQPQHF. CDR3 coding DNA: TGTGCCAGTCGGGAGGGGGGTAGCAATCAGCCCCAGCATTTT. The chain combines TRBV6-5 with TRBJ1-5, with D possibly matching TRBD1 (6 bases). The CDR3 covers 14 residues. V was cut by 9 bases and J by 0 bases, with 12 bases left in between. The V gene's germline CDR1 is MNHEY and CDR2 SVGAGI.

The chain recombines TRBV5-6 with TRBJ2-3, with 7 bases matching TRBD2. V shed 0 bases, J shed 2 bases, and the junction held 6 bases outside the gene matches. Germline assignment: CDR1 SGHDT and CDR2 YYEEEE. CDR3 length: 16 amino acids. CDR3 residues: CASSLVAGVSTDTQYF. The DNA for the CDR3 is TGTGCCAGCAGCTTGGTGGCGGGAGTCTCCACAGATACGCAGTATTTT.

The CDR3 loop is CASSPGTNSNQPQHF. The CDR3 region has the DNA TGTGCCAGCTCACCCGGGACAAATAGCAATCAGCCCCAGCATTTT. The rearrangement joins TRBV18 to TRBJ1-5; possible D gene TRBD1, 6 bases. From germline, CDR1 is KGHSH and CDR2 LQKENI. Between the trimmed V and J ends, which lost 3 bases and 0 bases, there was a span of 9 bases. CDR3 length: 15 residues.

This clone was seen only a few times. The CDR3: CASSPREVRNYGYTF. In DNA form, the CDR3 reads TGTGCCAGCAGCCCCAGGGAGGTCAGAAACTATGGCTACACCTTC. The chain combines TRBV6-5 with TRBJ1-2, with a possible D match to TRBD1 (5 bases). Germline V gene data show CDR1 as MNHEY and CDR2 as SVGAGI. Trimming removed 6 bases from V and 2 bases from J, with 16 bases in between. The CDR3 length is 15 residues.

The chain employs TRBV24-1 and TRBJ1-4; D remains unclear. Trimming cost V 2 bases and J 2 bases, with 8 bases left between them. The CDR3 is 15 amino acids. The germline V gene has CDR1 KGHDR and CDR2 SFDVKD. The CDR3 is CATSDSGDTNEKLFF. The CDR3, as DNA: TGTGCCACCAGTGATTCTGGAGATACTAATGAAAAACTGTTTTTT.

The chain joins TRBV9 to TRBJ2-7, with TRBD1 matching over 10 bases. V trimming: 3 bases; J trimming: 3 bases; junction bases outside the gene matches: 6. This CDR3 is built from 15 residues. Germline CDR1 SGDLS, CDR2 YYNGEE. CDR3 in DNA: TGTGCCAGCAGCGCGACCGGGACAGGGGACTACGAGCAGTACTTC. Its translation is CASSATGTGDYEQYF.

This chain links TRBV7-8 with TRBJ1-6; 12 nucleotides align to TRBD1. V shed 4 bases and J 13 bases; nucleotides not matched to a gene: 5. The CDR3 sequence is 14 residues long. CDR1 and CDR2 (germline): SGHVS, FQNEAQ. The CDR3 here is CASSSGQGARPLHF. CDR3 in DNA: TGTGCCAGCAGCTCGGGACAGGGGGCGCGTCCCCTCCACTTT.

This clone was counted many times. The V gene is TRBV9, the J gene TRBJ2-7, with a weak D call TRBD1 (5 bases). V was clipped by 3 bases and J by 5 bases, with 12 bases between them. Germline CDR1 reads SGDLS; CDR2 reads YYNGEE. The CDR3 length is 13 residues. The CDR3 reads CASSEGVRDEQYF. The CDR3 DNA follows: TGTGCCAGCAGCGAAGGGGTTCGGGACGAGCAGTACTTC.

A remark on this clone: Relative to the germline gene, one junction end is altered; a read error may explain this. The rearrangement uses TRBV7-7 and TRBJ1-3, with TRBD1 matching 7 bases. The CDR3 has 15 amino acids. CDR1 SSHAT and CDR2 FNYEAQ come from the germline V gene (reference sequence). The CDR3 here is CASSADRAPGNTIYF. CDR3 DNA: TGTGCTAGCAGCGCTGACAGGGCCCCTGGAAACACCATATATTTT.